Given below is one T cell receptor (beta chain) in context. Antigen: not known. This record comes from a study of neoadjuvant nivolumab and ipilimumab in lung cancer. Study-level background: The combination arm added day-1 ipilimumab 1 mg/kg to nivolumab 3 mg/kg on days 1, 15, 29.

The CDR3 has 14 residues. Germline V lookup: CDR1 SGHNT, CDR2 YYREEE (reference sequence). With 0 bases clipped from V and 6 bases from J, the junction kept 3 bases outside the gene matches. Study-level results: Pathologic regression was not significantly tied to TCR clonality. Only two of four nivolumab-treated tumors gained richness and clonality by surgery.

This table comes from immunoSEQ multiplex PCR, and its TCRdb copy is limited to in-frame clones, with some not included. The sample records several hundred clones, roughly nine tenths being singletons. This sequence joins TRBV5-4 and TRBJ1-2; 9 nucleotides align to TRBD1. This specimen consisted of adjacent normal lung tissue, obtained after neoadjuvant nivolumab, alone or with ipilimumab, at or shortly before surgery. The sequence was obtained from an adult with non-small cell lung cancer. This chain's CDR3 is CASSLAGTGHGYTF. The CDR3 DNA is TGTGCCAGCAGCTTGGCCGGGACAGGGCATGGCTACACCTTC.